These 16 T cell receptor beta chains were sequenced from one sample in a study of shared clonotypes between healthy human individuals. Libraries were prepared by immunoSEQ multiplex PCR; TCRdb keeps only in-frame clonotypes and omits some of them. In the table there are more than 850,000 clones, approximately 78% of which are singletons. The material sequenced was memory CD4+ T cells from PBMCs. Subset in this sample: CD45RA-negative fraction. Receptors originate from a man between 18 and 29 years old in good health. Some clones in this sample may be carry-over from other donors' samples.

The CDR3 here is CASRGDREWPQHF. The CDR3 bases are TGTGCCAGCAGGGGGGACAGGGAATGGCCCCAGCATTTT. V gene TRBV2 combines with J gene TRBJ1-5, with 9 bases matching TRBD1. V shed 6 bases and J 9 bases; nucleotides not matched to a gene: 6. The CDR3 is made up of 13 amino acids. Germline CDR1 and CDR2: SNHLY and FYNNEI. Filled out from reference TRBV2 and TRBJ1-5, the complete variable domain reads EPEVTQTPSHQVTQMGQEVILRCVPISNHLYFYWYRQILGQKVEFLVSFYNNEISEKSEIFDDQFSVERPDGSNFTLKIRSTKLEDSAMYFCASRGDREWPQHFGDGTRLSIL.

The chain uses TRBV6-5 and TRBJ2-5, with D perhaps TRBD1 or TRBD2 (5 bases each). The CDR3 is made up of 15 amino acids. V was pared by 5 bases and J by 3 bases, with 16 bases between. Per the germline V gene, CDR1 is MNHEY and CDR2 is SVGAGI. The CDR3 bases are TGTGCCAGCAGTCTCCTGGGGGACGGGGAAGAGACCCAGTACTTC. This codes for CASSLLGDGEETQYF.

V and J are TRBV2 and TRBJ2-7; no firm D call. Trimming removed 6 bases from V and 6 bases from J, with 12 bases in between. The CDR3 length is 12 residues. Germline loops: CDR1 SNHLY, CDR2 FYNNEI. CDR3 region: CASRADQSEQYF. In nucleotides, the CDR3 is TGTGCCAGCAGGGCGGATCAGAGCGAGCAGTACTTC.

V and J are TRBV11-2 and TRBJ2-2; tentative D call: TRBD2 (5 bases). Trimming took 5 bases from V and 8 from J, leaving 15 bases between them. Per the germline V gene, CDR1 is SGHAT and CDR2 is FQNNGV. The CDR3 runs 14 residues. Here the CDR3 DNA reads TGTGCCAGCAGCCGCGGACTCCTCAAAGGGGAGCTGTTTTTT. As protein: CASSRGLLKGELFF.

This chain uses TRBV6-5 with TRBJ2-7; 7 nucleotides agree with TRBD1. This CDR3 is 14 amino acids long. Germline trimming cut 4 bases from V and 3 bases from J; bases unmatched to any gene: 6. The germline gives CDR1 MNHEY, CDR2 SVGAGI. The CDR3, as DNA: TGTGCCAGCAGTTTAGACAGGGCAAGCTACGAGCAGTACTTC. Translating gives CASSLDRASYEQYF.

This chain uses TRBV7-9 with TRBJ2-1; TRBD2 might be the D (5 bases). V was clipped by 5 bases and J by 11 bases, with 13 bases between them. CDR1 is SEHNR, CDR2 FQNEAQ, per germline (reference sequence). This CDR3 has 12 residues. Here the CDR3 reads CASSPLEIKQFF. The CDR3 DNA sequence: TGTGCCAGCAGCCCACTAGAGATTAAGCAGTTCTTC. Supplemented by reference TRBV7-9 and TRBJ2-1, the full variable domain reads DTGVSQNPRHKITKRGQNVTFRCDPISEHNRLYWYRQTLGQGPEFLTYFQNEAQLEKSRLLSDRFSAERPKGSFSTLEIQRTEQGDSAMYLCASSPLEIKQFFGPGTRLTVL.

The J gene is TRBJ2-1, the V gene TRBV29-1, with D maybe TRBD2 (6 bases). This CDR3 has 16 residues. Germline V gene sequence: CDR1 SQVTM, CDR2 ANQGSEA. Trimming left V 6 bases short and J 0 bases short, with 18 bases between. The CDR3 protein is CSVPRGWEASYNEQFF. CDR3 coding DNA: TGCAGCGTCCCCCGGGGTTGGGAGGCCTCCTACAATGAGCAGTTCTTC.

The rearrangement joins TRBV29-1 to TRBJ2-3; TRBD2 is a possible D gene (5 bases). Trimming cost V 3 bases and J 4 bases, with 8 bases left between them. Per germline, CDR1 SQVTM and CDR2 ANQGSEA. The CDR3 has 12 amino acids. The CDR3 loop reads CSVDFGADTQYF. The DNA of the CDR3 is TGCAGCGTTGATTTCGGGGCAGATACGCAGTATTTT.

This clone was detected only once. J is TRBJ1-2 and V is TRBV2, with D hard to call. This CDR3 has 14 residues. In germline, CDR1 is SNHLY, CDR2 FYNNEI. V shed 6 bases and J shed 4 bases, with 15 bases lying between them. The CDR3 nucleotides are TGTGCCAGCAGAAGTTCTGCGGGGTTCTATGGCTACACCTTC. Translated: CASRSSAGFYGYTF. The variable domain in full, with the rest retrieved from reference TRBV2 and TRBJ1-2, is EPEVTQTPSHQVTQMGQEVILRCVPISNHLYFYWYRQILGQKVEFLVSFYNNEISEKSEIFDDQFSVERPDGSNFTLKIRSTKLEDSAMYFCASRSSAGFYGYTFGSGTRLTVV.

This chain connects TRBV6-5 to TRBJ2-1; no clear D gene. Looked up from germline, CDR1 is MNHEY and CDR2 is SVGAGI. Trimming left V 4 bases short and J 13 bases short, with 14 bases between. The CDR3 length is 12 residues. The DNA for the CDR3 is TGTGCCAGCAGTTCCGACCGGGCCCCACAGTTCTTC. Translated: CASSSDRAPQFF.

The genes are TRBV4-3 and TRBJ1-2; possibly TRBD1 for D (5 bases). The V and J ends lost 0 bases and 4 bases respectively, with 9 bases between them. The germline V gene encodes CDR1 LGHNA and CDR2 YSLEER. This CDR3 has 14 amino acids. The CDR3 DNA reads TGCGCCAGCAGCCAAGAGCAGGGTGGCTATGGCTACACCTTC. Its translation: CASSQEQGGYGYTF.

V gene TRBV11-3 combines with J gene TRBJ2-3; TRBD1 matches at 7 bases. The CDR3 has 16 amino acids. V lost 3 bases, J lost 5 bases, and 11 bases stayed unmatched. Germline-derived CDR1 and CDR2 are SGHNT and YENEEA. CDR3 amino acids: CASSFGLDRVLDTQYF. In DNA form, the CDR3 reads TGTGCCAGCAGCTTTGGGCTCGACAGGGTCCTAGATACGCAGTATTTT.

The chain employs TRBV19 and TRBJ2-2; 13 bases align to TRBD2. The CDR3 runs 17 residues. From germline, CDR1 is LNHDA and CDR2 SQIVND (reference sequence). Losses at the gene ends were 4 bases for V and 4 bases for J; bases not matched to a gene: 6. CDR3 protein: CASSTSTSGRATGELFF. The CDR3 DNA reads as TGTGCCAGTAGTACCTCAACTAGCGGGAGGGCCACCGGGGAGCTGTTTTTT. The full variable domain, completed using reference TRBV19 and TRBJ2-2, is DGGITQSPKYLFRKEGQNVTLSCEQNLNHDAMYWYRQDPGQGLRLIYYSQIVNDFQKGDIAEGYSVSREKKESFPLTVTSAQKNPTAFYLCASSTSTSGRATGELFFGEGSRLTVL.

This chain uses TRBV5-6 with TRBJ2-2; perhaps TRBD2 as D (7 bases). The germline V gene has CDR1 SGHDT and CDR2 YYEEEE. The CDR3 length is 18 residues. The germline V and J ends were trimmed by 1 base and 6 bases, with 22 bases remaining between them. The CDR3 bases are TGTGCCAGCAGCTTGTATTTTGGGTCGGGGGGCGAGGCCGGGGAGCTGTTTTTT. It specifies CASSLYFGSGGEAGELFF.

The V and J genes are TRBV6-1 and TRBJ1-2; no definite D call. Germline V lookup: CDR1 MNHNS, CDR2 SASEGT. V was clipped by 7 bases and J by 6 bases, with 12 bases between them. The CDR3 spans 12 residues. The CDR3 spells CASTLLNNGYTF. The CDR3 DNA sequence: TGTGCCAGCACCCTACTCAATAATGGCTACACCTTC.

The gene calls are TRBV2 and TRBJ2-7; TRBD1 or TRBD2 may be the D gene (6 bases each). The CDR3 contains 13 residues. Looked up from germline, CDR1 is SNHLY and CDR2 is FYNNEI. The V end was cut by 3 bases, the J end by 7 bases, with 13 bases between. Here the CDR3 DNA reads TGTGCCAGCAGTGATGGGGGGCCGGTAGAGCAGTACTTC. It encodes CASSDGGPVEQYF.